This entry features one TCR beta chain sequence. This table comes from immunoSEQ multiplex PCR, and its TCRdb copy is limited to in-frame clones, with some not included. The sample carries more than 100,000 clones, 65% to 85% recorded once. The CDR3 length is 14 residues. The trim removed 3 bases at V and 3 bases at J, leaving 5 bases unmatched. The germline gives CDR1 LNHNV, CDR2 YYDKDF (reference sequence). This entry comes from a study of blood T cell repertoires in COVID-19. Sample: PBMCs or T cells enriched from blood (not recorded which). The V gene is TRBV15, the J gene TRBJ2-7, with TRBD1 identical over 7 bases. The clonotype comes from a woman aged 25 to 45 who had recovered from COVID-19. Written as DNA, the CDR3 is TGTGCCACCAGCAGGGACAGGCGTTACTACGAGCAGTACTTC. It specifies CATSRDRRYYEQYF.